Sequencing of this T cell receptor (beta chain) was carried out in a study of shared clonotypes between healthy human individuals. Produced via immunoSEQ multiplex PCR; TCRdb's table is partial and in-frame only. The data contain over a million clones, around four fifths of them singletons. This CDR3 is built from 11 residues. V was shortened by 5 bases and J by 6 bases, with 9 bases between the two germline ends. From germline, CDR1 is SGHRS and CDR2 YFSETQ. Specimen: memory CD4+ T cells sorted from blood. Documented subset: CD45RA-negative fraction. The chain carries TRBV5-1 and TRBJ2-7; D unclear. The clonotype comes from a man younger than 30 in good health. This CDR3 is CASRKDVEQYF. The CDR3 nucleotides are TGCGCCAGCAGGAAGGACGTCGAGCAGTACTTC.